Shown below are 14 T cell receptor beta chains from a single sample sequenced in a study of blood T cell repertoires in COVID-19. Some clones are missing from TCRdb's copy, which holds only in-frame ones; the method was immunoSEQ multiplex PCR. The sample yields 200,000 to 250,000 clones, roughly 87% seen once. Material for sequencing was PBMCs or T cells enriched from blood (not recorded which). The receptors were sampled from a man aged 30 to 45 who had recovered from COVID-19.

The V call is TRBV19, the J call TRBJ2-1; 12 nucleotides line up with TRBD2. V trimming: 5 bases; J trimming: 7 bases; junction bases outside the gene matches: 15. This CDR3 is 18 amino acids long. Germline V gene sequence: CDR1 LNHDA, CDR2 SQIVND (reference sequence). CDR3: CASSYPARPSGRVNEQFF. Here the CDR3 DNA reads TGTGCCAGTAGTTACCCGGCGCGGCCTAGCGGGAGGGTAAATGAGCAGTTCTTC.

This chain connects TRBV27 to TRBJ2-7, with 11 bases fitting TRBD1. V lost 9 bases, J lost 7 bases, and 11 bases stayed unmatched. Germline-derived CDR1 and CDR2 are MNHEY and SMNVEV (reference sequence). This CDR3 region has 14 residues. CDR3 loop: CASMARTGGSEQYF. As DNA, the CDR3 is TGTGCCAGTATGGCTCGGACAGGGGGCAGTGAGCAGTACTTC.

A note on this clone: One end of the junction fails to match germline, which may point to a read error. The rearrangement uses TRBV2 and TRBJ2-3; D might be TRBD2 (6 bases). CDR1 is SNHLY, CDR2 FYNNEI, per germline. This CDR3 is built from 15 residues. CDR3 sequence reads: CATSLSGFSTDTQYF. CDR3 nucleotides: TGTGCCACCAGTCTAAGCGGGTTTAGCACAGATACGCAGTATTTT.

The rearrangement links TRBV6-6 to TRBJ1-5, with TRBD1 matching over 7 bases. CDR1 and CDR2 (germline): MNHNY, SVGAGI (reference sequence). This CDR3 contains 13 residues. V was pared by 7 bases and J by 7 bases, with 7 bases of the junction left unmatched. The DNA for the CDR3 is TGTGCCAGCACCCAAACAGGGGACCAGCCCCAGCATTTT. It codes for CASTQTGDQPQHF.

The CDR3 bases are TGTGCCAGCAGCTTATCGGGACAGGGGGATACTGAAGCTTTCTTT. Its translation is CASSLSGQGDTEAFF. The gene calls are TRBV7-6 and TRBJ1-1; 11 bases line up with TRBD1. The V segment lost 2 bases and the J segment 5 bases; nucleotides outside the gene matches: 4. This CDR3 comprises 15 residues. The germline gives CDR1 SGHVS, CDR2 FNYEAQ.

The V gene is TRBV2, the J gene TRBJ2-7, with 14 bases lining up with TRBD2. The CDR3 spans 13 residues. Losses at the gene ends were 7 bases for V and 6 bases for J; bases not matched to a gene: 2. The germline gives CDR1 SNHLY, CDR2 FYNNEI. CDR3: CASTGLAGGEQYF. CDR3 bases: TGTGCCAGCACCGGACTAGCGGGAGGCGAGCAGTACTTC.

The chain links TRBV7-9 to TRBJ2-2, with 8 bases identical to TRBD1. Germline V gives CDR1 SEHNR, CDR2 FQNEAQ (reference sequence). With 10 bases clipped from V and 3 bases from J, the junction kept 7 bases outside the gene matches. This CDR3 is built from 14 residues. This CDR3 reads CATDRGSDTGELFF. Written as DNA, the CDR3 is TGTGCCACCGACAGGGGATCCGACACCGGGGAGCTGTTTTTT.

The V gene is TRBV5-6, the J gene TRBJ1-2; 8 bases are a match to TRBD1. CDR3 length: 13 residues. Germline CDR1 is SGHDT and CDR2 is YYEEEE. With 6 bases clipped from V and 5 bases from J, the junction kept 6 bases outside the gene matches. Here the CDR3 reads CASTGQGKYGYTF. The CDR3 DNA reads TGTGCCAGCACCGGACAGGGTAAGTATGGCTACACCTTC.

The chain uses TRBV2 and TRBJ2-2, with a tentative D call TRBD1 (5 bases). The V gene lost 8 bases and the J gene lost 2 bases, with 15 bases spanning the gap. The CDR3 spans 15 residues. The germline V gene has CDR1 SNHLY and CDR2 FYNNEI. The CDR3 DNA reads TGTGCCAGCGGTAACAGGTTAATTAACACCGGGGAGCTGTTTTTT. Residues: CASGNRLINTGELFF.

This clone was observed a single time. One end of the junction is discordant with germline, which a read error may explain. Written as DNA, the CDR3 is TGTGCCAGCAGTTCTACTATCCTTTCACGGGGACTAGCGATATTC. Amino acids: CASSSTILSRGLAIF. This sequence joins TRBV28 and TRBJ2-4, with 10 nucleotides matching TRBD2. This CDR3 region has 15 residues. Germline V gives CDR1 MDHEN, CDR2 SYDVKM.

This rearrangement joins TRBV6-2 or TRBV6-3 to TRBJ2-1; D is unclear. The CDR3 covers 14 residues. Germline V lookup: CDR1 MNHEY, CDR2 SVGEGT. V gave up 6 bases and J gave up 2 bases, with 11 bases separating them. CDR3: CASSTLGTYNEQFF. The CDR3 DNA is TGTGCCAGCAGCACCCTGGGCACCTACAATGAGCAGTTCTTC.

On this clone itself: It is unclear where the CDR3 begins or ends on the DNA, so no DNA is shown, and the CDR3 is as TCRdb lists it. V usage is TRBV28 and J usage is TRBJ2-1; TRBD2, the table's D call, lacks a check against the DNA. Germline V gives CDR1 MDHEN, CDR2 SYDVKM. The CDR3 totals 16 residues, both ends included. The CDR3 reads CASSPTIWRGNNEQFF.

The V and J genes are TRBV5-8 and TRBJ2-1; D may be TRBD2 (5 bases). Trimming stripped 0 bases from V and 5 bases from J, with 15 bases between. The CDR3 is made up of 16 amino acids. Germline loops: CDR1 SGHTS, CDR2 YDEGEE. The DNA for the CDR3 is TGTGCCAGCAGCTTGGATTTACTATCGGGAAACAATGAGCAGTTCTTC. It is translated as CASSLDLLSGNNEQFF.

The rearrangement links TRBV14 to TRBJ2-5; 8 bases are a match to TRBD1. J lost 3 bases, V lost 1 base, and 1 base had no gene match. Germline V CDR1 and CDR2: SGHDN, FVKESK. The CDR3 is made up of 14 amino acids. The CDR3 region is CASSQGTGKETQYF. The CDR3 DNA reads TGTGCCAGCAGCCAAGGGACAGGGAAAGAGACCCAGTACTTC.